This T cell receptor (beta chain) was obtained from a study of Graves' ophthalmopathy and Graves' hyperthyroidism. Broader study findings: Among thyroid clonotypes expanded above 0.001 frequency, most also appeared in blood.

The CDR3 runs to 14 residues. Per germline, CDR1 SGHAT and CDR2 FQDESV (reference sequence). The ends were cut back, 8 bases at V and 0 bases at J, with 11 bases in the middle. Concerning this clonotype itself: Its antigen is unidentified.

Researchers took RNA transcripts and amplified TCR beta CDR3 regions from them. HTBI primers were employed in first-round RT-PCR, then a second-round multiplex PCR followed. TCRdb ran MiXCR on the multiplex PCR reads and lists one entry per CDR3 protein. The table includes about 640,000 distinct CDR3 sequences, about 38% detected once. Sequenced material: peripheral blood. The receptor comes from an adult man with Graves' ophthalmopathy. This rearrangement joins TRBV11-1 to TRBJ1-5; D ambiguous. CDR3 nucleotides: TGTGCCAGCGGCCCTGATAATAGCAATCAGCCCCAGCATTTT. Its protein is CASGPDNSNQPQHF.